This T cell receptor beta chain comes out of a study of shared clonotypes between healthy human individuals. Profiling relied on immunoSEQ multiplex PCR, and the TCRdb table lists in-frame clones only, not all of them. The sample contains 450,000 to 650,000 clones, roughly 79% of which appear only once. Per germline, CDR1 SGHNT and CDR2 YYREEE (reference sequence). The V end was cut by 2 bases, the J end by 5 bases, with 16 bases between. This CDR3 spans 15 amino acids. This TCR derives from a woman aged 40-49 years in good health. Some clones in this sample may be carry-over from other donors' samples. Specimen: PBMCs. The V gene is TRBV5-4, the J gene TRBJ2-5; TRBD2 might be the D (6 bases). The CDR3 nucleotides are TGTGCCAGCAGCTTTCGGGGAAATGGGGGGGAGACCCAGTACTTC. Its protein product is CASSFRGNGGETQYF. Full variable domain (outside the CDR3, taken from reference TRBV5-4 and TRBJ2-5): ETGVTQSPTHLIKTRGQQVTLRCSSQSGHNTVSWYQQALGQGPQFIFQYYREEENGRGNFPPRFSGLQFPNYSSELNVNALELDDSALYLCASSFRGNGGETQYFGPGTRLLVL.